This TCR beta chain was sequenced for a study of T cells in Graves' hyperthyroidism and ophthalmopathy. Enrolled ophthalmopathy patients presented with a Clinical Activity Score of at least 3, a NOSPECS grade of at least 4, and disease duration under 3 months. It was uncontrolled infection, other autoimmune disease, pregnancy or lactation that excluded patients. For this clonotype: This may be a read error, as it is one base from a much larger clone.

V lost 0 bases, J lost 10 bases, and 13 bases lay in between. The CDR3 consists of 13 residues. Looked up from germline, CDR1 is DFQATT and CDR2 is SNEGSKA (reference sequence). Amplification yielded TCR beta CDR3 regions, with RNA transcripts as the source. The HTBI primer set drove a first-round RT-PCR of the TCR CDR3. TCRdb re-called the multiplex PCR reads with MiXCR, one entry per CDR3 protein. The sample holds around 570,000 distinct CDR3 sequences, about 20% seen once. This chain connects TRBV20-1 to TRBJ2-1; D is unclear. The clonotype was recovered from a man aged 35 to 55 with Graves' ophthalmopathy. The sequenced sample was blood. The CDR3 reads CSARDLGNYEQFF. The CDR3 nucleotides are TGCAGTGCTAGAGATTTAGGGAATTACGAGCAGTTCTTC.